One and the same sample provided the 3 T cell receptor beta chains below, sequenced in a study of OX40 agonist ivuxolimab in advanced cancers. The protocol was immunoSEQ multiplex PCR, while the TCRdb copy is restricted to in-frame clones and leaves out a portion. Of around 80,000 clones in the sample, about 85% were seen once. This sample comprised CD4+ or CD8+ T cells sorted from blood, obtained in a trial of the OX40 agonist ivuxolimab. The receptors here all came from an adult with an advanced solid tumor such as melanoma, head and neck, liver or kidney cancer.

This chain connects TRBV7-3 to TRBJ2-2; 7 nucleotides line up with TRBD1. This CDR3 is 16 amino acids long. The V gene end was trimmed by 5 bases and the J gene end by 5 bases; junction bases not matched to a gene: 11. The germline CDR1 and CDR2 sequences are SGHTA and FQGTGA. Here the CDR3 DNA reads TGTGCCAGCAGCAAGGATGGGACAGCCCCAACCGGGGAGCTGTTTTTT. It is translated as CASSKDGTAPTGELFF.

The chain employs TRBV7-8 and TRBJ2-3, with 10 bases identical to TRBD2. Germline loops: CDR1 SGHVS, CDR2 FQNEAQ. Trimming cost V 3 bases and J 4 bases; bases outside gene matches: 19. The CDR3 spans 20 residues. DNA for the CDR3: TGTGCCAGCAGCTTTGTCAGCGGGGGGGCTCAACTGAAGAGTGCAGATACGCAGTATTTT. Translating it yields CASSFVSGGAQLKSADTQYF.

CDR3 sequence (DNA): TGCGCCAGCAGATCCCTCTCCGGGAGAGCGAGTGAGCAGTTCTTC. Protein: CASRSLSGRASEQFF. The chain couples TRBV5-1 to TRBJ2-1, with D perhaps TRBD2 (6 bases). The CDR3 is 15 amino acids. Trimming left V 5 bases short and J 9 bases short, with 21 bases between. Germline V CDR1 and CDR2: SGHRS, YFSETQ.